Below are 12 T cell receptor beta chains sequenced from a single sample in a study of shared clonotypes between healthy human individuals. Assay used: immunoSEQ multiplex PCR; TCRdb lists only in-frame clones, some missing. The sample records over a million clones, approximately 72% being singletons. Source material: memory CD4+ T cells sorted from blood. Subset given: CD45RA-negative fraction. These TCRs come from a man aged 18 to 35 in good health.

The chain links TRBV6-5 to TRBJ2-3, with D hard to call. CDR1 is MNHEY and CDR2 is SVGAGI in the germline V gene. Trimming took 6 bases from V and 0 from J, leaving 13 bases between them. CDR3 length: 15 residues. This CDR3 reads CASSHQAASTDTQYF. As DNA, the CDR3 is TGTGCCAGCAGCCACCAGGCGGCTAGCACAGATACGCAGTATTTT.

The chain carries TRBV6-6 and TRBJ2-1, with TRBD2 identical over 10 bases. The CDR3 totals 15 residues. The ends lost 5 bases at V and 7 bases at J; junction bases unmatched: 8. In germline, CDR1 is MNHNY, CDR2 SVGAGI (reference sequence). The CDR3 DNA is TGTGCCAGCAGTCCCCCGAGCGGGGGGGGGAATGAGCAGTTCTTC. Translating gives CASSPPSGGGNEQFF.

This clone was recorded a few times. Other nucleotide sequences in the sample specify the same CDR3. This chain uses TRBV7-2 with TRBJ2-5; 8 nucleotides align to TRBD1. V lost 3 bases, J lost 5 bases, and 2 bases stayed unmatched. The CDR3 extends over 13 amino acids. CDR1 is SGHTA, CDR2 FQGNSA, per germline. CDR3 sequence (DNA): TGTGCCAGCAGCTTCCCAGGGGGCGAGACCCAGTACTTC. Protein: CASSFPGGETQYF.

The chain has TRBV5-1 and TRBJ1-4; the D gene is possibly TRBD1 (5 bases). The CDR3 has 15 amino acids. Germline assignment: CDR1 SGHRS and CDR2 YFSETQ. The V end was cut by 1 base, the J end by 5 bases, with 12 bases between. CDR3 amino acids: CASSLSDSSNEKLFF. CDR3 sequence (DNA): TGCGCCAGCAGCTTGAGCGACAGCTCCAATGAAAAACTGTTTTTT.

This clone is a singleton in its sample. This CDR3 reads CASSPSGRLTEAFF. CDR3 in DNA: TGTGCCAGCAGCCCATCGGGACGACTCACTGAAGCTTTCTTT. The rearrangement uses TRBV5-6 and TRBJ1-1; TRBD1 might be the D (5 bases). Germline CDR1 and CDR2: SGHDT and YYEEEE. CDR3 size: 14 residues. The ends were cut back, 4 bases at V and 4 bases at J, with 14 bases in the middle.

This chain links TRBV6-1 with TRBJ2-2; D is possibly TRBD2 (7 bases). The CDR3 covers 18 residues. V gave up 2 bases and J gave up 4 bases, with 20 bases separating them. The germline V gene has CDR1 MNHNS and CDR2 SASEGT. The CDR3 loop is CASSEQVRGARGTGELFF. CDR3 in DNA: TGTGCCAGCAGTGAACAAGTACGGGGGGCAAGAGGCACCGGGGAGCTGTTTTTT.

The genes are TRBV5-1 and TRBJ2-2; TRBD1 matches at 7 bases. This CDR3 region has 17 residues. Germline V gene lookup returns CDR1 SGHRS and CDR2 YFSETQ. V gave up 0 bases and J gave up 1 base; unmatched junction bases: 6. CDR3 DNA sequence: TGCGCCAGCAGCTTGGTGAGCAGACAGGGGAACACCGGGGAGCTGTTTTTT. It translates to CASSLVSRQGNTGELFF.

The V and J genes are TRBV28 and TRBJ2-1; D not resolved. V was pared by 4 bases and J by 8 bases, with 9 bases between. The CDR3 is 12 residues long. Germline CDR1 reads MDHEN; CDR2 reads SYDVKM. This CDR3 is CASSSVLDEQFF. The DNA of the CDR3 is TGTGCCAGCAGTTCAGTACTCGATGAGCAGTTCTTC. The full variable domain, its missing parts supplied by reference TRBV28 and TRBJ2-1, is DVKVTQSSRYLVKRTGEKVFLECVQDMDHENMFWYRQDPGLGLRLIYFSYDVKMKEKGDIPEGYSVSREKKERFSLILESASTNQTSMYLCASSSVLDEQFFGPGTRLTVL.

This clone was seen more than once but under ten times. The same CDR3 can be traced to other DNA sequences in this sample. This chain links TRBV7-9 with TRBJ2-7; D not resolved. The germline V gene has CDR1 SEHNR and CDR2 FQNEAQ (reference sequence). The CDR3 totals 12 residues. The V end was cut by 5 bases, the J end by 0 bases, with 5 bases between. The CDR3 loop is CASSPSSYEQYF. In DNA, the CDR3 is TGTGCCAGCAGCCCCAGCTCCTACGAGCAGTACTTC.

This chain links TRBV4-2 with TRBJ2-1, with 7 bases matching TRBD2. The CDR3 spans 16 residues. The germline V gene has CDR1 LGHNA and CDR2 YNFKEQ. J was trimmed by 0 bases and V by 1 base; bases with no gene match: 3. The CDR3 region is CASSQGSSGSYNEQFF. CDR3 nucleotides: TGTGCCAGCAGCCAAGGGTCTAGCGGCTCCTACAATGAGCAGTTCTTC.

The chain employs TRBV11-2 and TRBJ2-7, with TRBD1 matching over 7 bases. The length of the CDR3 is 14 residues. Trimming cost V 1 base and J 2 bases; bases outside gene matches: 2. Germline V gene lookup returns CDR1 SGHAT and CDR2 FQNNGV. CDR3: CASSLVGTAYEQYF. For the CDR3, the DNA is TGTGCCAGCAGCTTAGTCGGGACAGCCTACGAGCAGTACTTC. The variable domain in full, with the rest retrieved from reference TRBV11-2 and TRBJ2-7, is EAGVAQSPRYKIIEKRQSVAFWCNPISGHATLYWYQQILGQGPKLLIQFQNNGVVDDSQLPKDRFSAERLKGVDSTLKIQPAKLEDSAVYLCASSLVGTAYEQYFGPGTRLTVT.

The CDR3 region is CASSLALGGANGYTF. The CDR3 DNA is TGTGCCAGCAGCTTAGCGCTCGGGGGAGCGAATGGCTACACCTTC. The V and J genes are TRBV7-9 and TRBJ1-2, with D tentatively TRBD1 (5 bases). Germline-derived CDR1 and CDR2 are SEHNR and FQNEAQ (reference sequence). There are 15 residues in the CDR3. Trimming left V 0 bases short and J 6 bases short, with 14 bases between.